This T cell receptor beta chain was found in a study of blood T cell repertoires in COVID-19. The overall study: In each case, the material was cDNA or gDNA derived from T cells, B-cell-depleted T cells, or PBMCs.

As concerns this clone: Other DNA sequences from this sample encode an identical CDR3 as well.

V was clipped by 4 bases and J by 4 bases; unmatched bases: 3. Germline-derived CDR1 and CDR2 are MNHNY and SVGAGI (reference sequence). The CDR3 runs to 13 residues. Per the authors' pipeline: It was from reference gene primer amplification that nucleated cell counts were estimated. Produced via immunoSEQ multiplex PCR; TCRdb's table is partial and in-frame only. The D gene and trimming were derived from the DNA, and the V and J assignments and clone size from that table. Among some 65,000 clones listed, roughly 71% were seen once. What was sequenced was peripheral blood. The rearrangement links TRBV6-6 to TRBJ1-1, with TRBD1 identical over 7 bases. The sequence came from a woman aged 80 or older with acute or convalescent COVID-19. The CDR3 DNA is TGTGCCAGCAGTTCGACAGGGATCACTGAAGCTTTCTTT. The encoded protein is CASSSTGITEAFF.